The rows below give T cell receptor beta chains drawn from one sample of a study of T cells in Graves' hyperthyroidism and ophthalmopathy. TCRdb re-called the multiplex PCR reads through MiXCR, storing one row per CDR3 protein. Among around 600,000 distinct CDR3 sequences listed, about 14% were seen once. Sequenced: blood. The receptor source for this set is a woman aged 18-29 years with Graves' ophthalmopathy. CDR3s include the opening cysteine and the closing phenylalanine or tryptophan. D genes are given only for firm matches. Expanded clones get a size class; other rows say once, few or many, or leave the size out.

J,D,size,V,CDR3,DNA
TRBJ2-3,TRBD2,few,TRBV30,CAWGTGTSGWGDTQYF,TGTGCCTGGGGTACCGGGACTAGCGGGTGGGGAGATACGCAGTATTTT
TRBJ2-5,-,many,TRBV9,CASSLVVVETYQETQYF,TGTGCCAGCAGCTTAGTGGTGGTGGAGACGTACCAAGAGACCCAGTACTTC
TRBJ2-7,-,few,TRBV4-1,CASSPRAGSSYEQYF,TGCGCCAGCAGCCCCCGGGCAGGGTCTTCCTACGAGCAGTACTTC
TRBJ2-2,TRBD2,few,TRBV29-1,CSVKGGHWQRGDTGELFF,TGCAGCGTCAAAGGGGGGCACTGGCAGCGGGGGGACACCGGGGAGCTGTTTTTT
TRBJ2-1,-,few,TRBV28,CASRVAPPAGEQFF,TGTGCCAGCAGAGTCGCCCCCCCGGCAGGTGAGCAGTTCTTC
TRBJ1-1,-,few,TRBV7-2,CASSLRAPNLPSTEAFF,TGTGCCAGCAGCTTACGGGCCCCAAACCTCCCGAGCACTGAAGCTTTCTTT
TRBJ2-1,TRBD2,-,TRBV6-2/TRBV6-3,CASSYQPSGINEQFF,TGTGCCAGCAGTTACCAGCCTAGCGGGATCAATGAGCAGTTCTTC
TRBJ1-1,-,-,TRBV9,CASSPGGGVANTEAFF,TGTGCCAGCAGCCCGGGGGGGGGGGTGGCGAACACTGAAGCTTTCTTT
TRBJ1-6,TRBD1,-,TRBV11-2,CASSRRTGGDNSPLHF,TGTGCCAGCAGCCGCCGGACAGGCGGGGATAATTCACCCCTCCACTTT
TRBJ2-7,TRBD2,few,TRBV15,CATSRDRALLGGGRYEQYF,TGTGCCACCAGCAGAGATCGGGCCCTGCTGGGGGGGGGGAGGTACGAGCAGTACTTC
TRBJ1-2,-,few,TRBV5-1,CASSFLVDSSYGYTF,TGCGCCAGCAGCTTTCTAGTAGACAGTTCCTATGGCTACACCTTC
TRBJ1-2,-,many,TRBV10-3,CAISESWGTFGYTF,TGTGCCATCAGTGAGTCGTGGGGGACCTTCGGCTACACCTTC
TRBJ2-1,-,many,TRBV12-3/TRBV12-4,CASSLRQGGDSGWNEQFF,TGTGCCAGCAGTTTAAGGCAGGGGGGCGATTCTGGATGGAATGAGCAGTTCTTC
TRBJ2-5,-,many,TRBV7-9,CASSSTPQETQYF,TGTGCCAGCAGCTCGACCCCCCAAGAGACCCAGTACTTC
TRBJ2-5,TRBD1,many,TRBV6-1,CASSPGDRGETQYF,TGTGCCAGCAGTCCCGGCGACAGGGGAGAGACCCAGTACTTC
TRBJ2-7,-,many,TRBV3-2,CASSLSAGCGYEQYF,TGTGCCAGCAGCCTTTCGGCGGGATGTGGATACGAGCAGTACTTC
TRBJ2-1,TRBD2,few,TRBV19,CASSIDSGSGWGVLNEQFF,TGTGCCAGTAGTATCGATAGCGGGAGCGGTTGGGGGGTTCTCAATGAGCAGTTCTTC
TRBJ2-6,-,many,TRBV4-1,CASSPHSSGANVLTF,TGCGCCAGCAGCCCACACAGCTCTGGGGCCAACGTCCTGACTTTC
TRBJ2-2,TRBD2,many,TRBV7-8,CASSLSSSGNTGELFF,TGTGCCAGCAGCCTCTCATCTAGCGGCAACACCGGGGAGCTGTTTTTT
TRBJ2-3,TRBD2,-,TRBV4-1,CASSSSASGGADTQYF,TGCGCCAGCAGCTCCTCGGCAAGCGGGGGGGCAGATACGCAGTATTTT
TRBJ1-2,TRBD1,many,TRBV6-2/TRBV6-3,CASSPRGLSGYGYTF,TGTGCCAGCAGCCCCAGGGGGCTATCGGGATATGGCTACACCTTC
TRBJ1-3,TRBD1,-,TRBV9,CASSVESGQGLTGNTIYF,TGTGCCAGCAGCGTAGAGTCGGGACAGGGACTCACTGGAAACACCATATATTTT
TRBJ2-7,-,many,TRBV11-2,CASRDGRRSYEQYF,TGTGCCAGCCGGGACGGCAGACGCTCCTACGAGCAGTACTTC
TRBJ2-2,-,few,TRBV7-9,CASIKLFF,TGTGCCAGCATCAAGCTGTTTTTT
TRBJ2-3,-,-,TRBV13,CASSYPSDTQYF,TGTGCCAGCAGCTACCCCTCAGATACGCAGTATTTT
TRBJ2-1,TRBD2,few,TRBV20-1,CSAPPTTSHSYNEQFF,TGCAGTGCTCCACCGACGACTAGCCACTCCTACAATGAGCAGTTCTTC
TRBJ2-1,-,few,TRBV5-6,CASSLAVPSSYNEQFF,TGTGCCAGCAGCTTGGCCGTCCCGAGCTCCTACAATGAGCAGTTCTTC
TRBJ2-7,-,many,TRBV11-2,CASSTGAYEQYF,TGTGCCAGCAGCACCGGAGCGTACGAGCAGTACTTC
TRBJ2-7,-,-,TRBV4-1,CASSQGTGGGNEQYF,TGCGCCAGCAGCCAGGGTACAGGGGGGGGGAACGAGCAGTACTTC
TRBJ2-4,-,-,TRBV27,CASRPGLLTNIQYF,TGTGCCAGCAGACCCGGACTACTCACCAACATTCAGTACTTC
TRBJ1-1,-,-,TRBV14,CASSLRSADVEAFF,TGTGCCAGCAGCCTCCGCTCCGCGGATGTTGAAGCTTTCTTT